This TCR beta chain was recorded in a study of blood T cell repertoires in COVID-19. Germline V gene lookup returns CDR1 GTSNPN and CDR2 SVGIG (reference sequence). With V trimmed by 0 bases and J by 9 bases, 4 bases remained unmatched. The CDR3 length is 12 residues. TCRdb's copy holds only in-frame clones and misses some; the assay was immunoSEQ multiplex PCR. The sample holds 150,000 to 200,000 clones, roughly 84% seen once. During the 2 weeks before they entered the study, exposed participants had met someone with a PCR-confirmed or clinician-diagnosed COVID-19 case. Input material: PBMCs or T cells enriched from blood (not recorded which). J is TRBJ2-7 and V is TRBV30; 8 bases align to TRBD2. The TCR sequence derives from a man in his 70s who had been exposed to COVID-19. CDR3 protein: CAWSVRRGVQYF. CDR3 nucleotides: TGTGCCTGGAGTGTGAGGCGGGGGGTGCAGTACTTC.